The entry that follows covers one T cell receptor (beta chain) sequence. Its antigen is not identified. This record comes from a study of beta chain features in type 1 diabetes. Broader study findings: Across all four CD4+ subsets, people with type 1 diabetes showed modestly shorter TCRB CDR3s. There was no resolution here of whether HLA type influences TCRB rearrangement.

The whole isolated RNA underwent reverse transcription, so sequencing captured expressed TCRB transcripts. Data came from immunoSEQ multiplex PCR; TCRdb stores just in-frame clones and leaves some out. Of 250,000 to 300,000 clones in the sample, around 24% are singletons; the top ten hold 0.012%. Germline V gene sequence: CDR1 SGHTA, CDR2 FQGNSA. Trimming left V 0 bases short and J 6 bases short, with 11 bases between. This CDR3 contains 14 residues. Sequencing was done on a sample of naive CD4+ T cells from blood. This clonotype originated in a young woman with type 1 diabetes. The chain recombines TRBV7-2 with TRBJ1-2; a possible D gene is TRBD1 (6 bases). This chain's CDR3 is CASSLARTANGYTF. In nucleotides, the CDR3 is TGTGCCAGCAGCTTAGCGCGGACAGCCAATGGCTACACCTTC.